Listed below are T cell receptor beta chains from one sample, sequenced in a study of cytomegalovirus exposure and HLA in healthy donors. Here immunoSEQ multiplex PCR was the method, and the copy in TCRdb shows in-frame clones only, minus some. The table includes about 31,000 clones, approximately 47% detected once. The source material was PBMCs. The receptors were sampled from a woman between 45 and 60 years old in good health and CMV-seronegative. The CDR3 runs from the conserved cysteine through the conserved F or W. The D gene is left open where the match is weak. Not all rows give a size; the values are once, few, many and, for expanded clones, a class.

j_call v_call clone_size d_call cdr3_nt cdr3_aa
TRBJ2-7 TRBV19 - - TGTGCCAGTAGTATACAGGGGTGGAACGAGCAGTACTTC CASSIQGWNEQYF
TRBJ2-3 TRBV7-9 - TRBD1 TGTGCCAGCAGCCAAATTCCGGGACAGGGACCAGATACGCAGTATTTT CASSQIPGQGPDTQYF
TRBJ2-3 TRBV7-9 - TRBD2 TGTGCCAGCAGCAGACTAGCGGGGGGACTCACAGATACGCAGTATTTT CASSRLAGGLTDTQYF
TRBJ1-1 TRBV5-1 - - TGCGCCAGCAGCTTCATCAGCGACACTGAAGCTTTCTTT CASSFISDTEAFF
TRBJ1-1 TRBV7-9 - - TGTGCCAGCAGCTACCAACCGGGGACTGAAGCTTTCTTT CASSYQPGTEAFF
TRBJ2-7 TRBV19 few TRBD2 TGTGCCAGTTTCGGACTAGCGGGAGGTCAGTGGGAGCAGTACTTC CASFGLAGGQWEQYF
TRBJ2-5 TRBV28 - TRBD2 TGTGCCAGCAATAGCGGGAGTAAAGAGACCCAGTACTTC CASNSGSKETQYF
TRBJ1-1 TRBV5-6 - - TGTGCCAGCAGCCCGTTGGGCAGCATGAACACTGAAGCTTTCTTT CASSPLGSMNTEAFF
TRBJ2-7 TRBV6-6 - TRBD1 TGTGCCAGCAGTTCCTTGGGACAGGGGGATTTATGGGAGCAGTACTTC CASSSLGQGDLWEQYF
TRBJ2-3 TRBV18 - - TGTGCCAGCTCACCACCGGGACTTATCACTAGCACAGATACGCAGTATTTT CASSPPGLITSTDTQYF
TRBJ2-2 TRBV6-5 - - TGTGCCACCAGGTCCCTATTTCACACCGGGGAGCTGTTTTTT CATRSLFHTGELFF
TRBJ2-2 TRBV7-8 - TRBD2 TGTGCCAGCAGCAAACGGACTAGCGGGGGCGGGGCACGACTGAACACCGGGGAGCTGTTTTTT CASSKRTSGGGARLNTGELFF
TRBJ1-6 TRBV6-5 few - TGTGCCAGCAGCTCTGGACCGGACACTTCACCCCTCCACTTT CASSSGPDTSPLHF
TRBJ2-5 TRBV30 - TRBD2 TGTGCCTGGAGCGAGACTAGCGGCCTGGGGACCCAGTACTTC CAWSETSGLGTQYF
TRBJ2-3 TRBV28 few TRBD1 TGTGCCAGCAGTATCACAGGGGGAACGCAGTATTTT CASSITGGTQYF
TRBJ2-1 TRBV10-3 - TRBD2 TGTGCCATCAGTGAGTCGGTGACTAGCGTCATTTACAATGAGCAGTTCTTC CAISESVTSVIYNEQFF
TRBJ2-5 TRBV28 few - TGTGCCAGCAGCCAAGGCGGGACCCATCGAGAGACCCAGTACTTC CASSQGGTHRETQYF
TRBJ2-3 TRBV9 once - TGTGCCAGCAGCGGCCACCCGGAGAGGATTAGCACAGATACGCAGTATTTT CASSGHPERISTDTQYF
TRBJ1-1 TRBV6-5 few - TGTGCCAGCAGCAAGGGGCTGATGAACACTGAAGCTTTCTTT CASSKGLMNTEAFF
TRBJ2-3 TRBV7-6 - - TGTGCCAGCAGCTTGGGGCCCGTGAGCACAGATACGCAGTATTTT CASSLGPVSTDTQYF
TRBJ1-1 TRBV2 few - TGTGCCAGCAGTGAAGCCCCGAGCGCTGAAGCTTTCTTT CASSEAPSAEAFF
TRBJ2-1 TRBV30 few TRBD2 TGTGCCTGGAGTGTAGGGGTAGCGGGAGTCCTGTTCTTC CAWSVGVAGVLFF
TRBJ1-4 TRBV28 - - TGTGCCAGCGAAACCACCCTAGGCGGTAAAAAACTGTTTTTT CASETTLGGKKLFF
TRBJ1-5 TRBV6-1 - - TGTGCCAGCAGTGAGAGACCCCAGGGCAATCAGCCCCAGCATTTT CASSERPQGNQPQHF
TRBJ1-1 TRBV7-2 - - TGTGCCAGCAGCAGGGCGGGTACTGAAGCTTTCTTT CASSRAGTEAFF
TRBJ1-6 TRBV18 once TRBD1 TGTGCCAGCTCACGTGTGGACAGGTCAAATTCACCCCTCCACTTT CASSRVDRSNSPLHF
TRBJ1-3 TRBV30 few TRBD1 TGTGCCTGGACTCGGGACAGGCCTGGAAACACCATATATTTT CAWTRDRPGNTIYF
TRBJ1-1 TRBV7-2 - TRBD1 TGTGCCAGCAGTTACAGACAGGGGGCGTGGGAAGCTTTCTTT CASSYRQGAWEAFF
TRBJ2-7 TRBV5-4 - - TGTGCCAGCAGCCCCGGAGGGGCGCAGGGATCATACGAGCAGTACTTC CASSPGGAQGSYEQYF